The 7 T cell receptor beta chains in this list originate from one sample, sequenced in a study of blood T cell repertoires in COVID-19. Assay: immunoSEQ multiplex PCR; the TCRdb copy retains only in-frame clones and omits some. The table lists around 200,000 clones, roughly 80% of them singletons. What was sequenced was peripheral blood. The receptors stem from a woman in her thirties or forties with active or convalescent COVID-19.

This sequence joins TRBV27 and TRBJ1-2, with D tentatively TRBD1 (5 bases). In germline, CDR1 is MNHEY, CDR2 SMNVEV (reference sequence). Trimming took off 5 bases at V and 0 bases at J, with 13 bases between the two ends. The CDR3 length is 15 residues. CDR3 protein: CASSADRSSNYGYTF. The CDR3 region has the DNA TGTGCCAGCAGTGCCGACAGATCCTCTAACTATGGCTACACCTTC.

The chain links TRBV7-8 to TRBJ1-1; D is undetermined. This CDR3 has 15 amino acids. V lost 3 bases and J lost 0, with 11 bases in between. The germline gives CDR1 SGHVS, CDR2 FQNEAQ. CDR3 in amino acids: CASSFTTGMNTEAFF. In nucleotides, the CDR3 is TGTGCCAGCAGCTTCACGACGGGAATGAACACTGAAGCTTTCTTT.

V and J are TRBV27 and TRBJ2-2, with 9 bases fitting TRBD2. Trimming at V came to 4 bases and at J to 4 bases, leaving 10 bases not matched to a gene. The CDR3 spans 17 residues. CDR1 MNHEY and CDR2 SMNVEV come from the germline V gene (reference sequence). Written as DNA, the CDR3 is TGTGCCAGCAGTTGGGGAACCGGGACTAGCAGCACCGGGGAGCTGTTTTTT. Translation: CASSWGTGTSSTGELFF.

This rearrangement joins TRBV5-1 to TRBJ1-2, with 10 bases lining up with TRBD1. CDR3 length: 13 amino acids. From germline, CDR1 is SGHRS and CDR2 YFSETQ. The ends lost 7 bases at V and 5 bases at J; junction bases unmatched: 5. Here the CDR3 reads CASRQGAGYGYTF. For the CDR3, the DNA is TGCGCCAGCCGACAGGGGGCTGGGTATGGCTACACCTTC.

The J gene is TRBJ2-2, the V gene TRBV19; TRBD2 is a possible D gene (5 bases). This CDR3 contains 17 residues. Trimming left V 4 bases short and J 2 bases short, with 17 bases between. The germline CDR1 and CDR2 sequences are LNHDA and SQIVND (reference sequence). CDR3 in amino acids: CASSTDTRGINTGELFF. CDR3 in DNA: TGTGCCAGTAGTACCGACACTCGAGGGATAAACACCGGGGAGCTGTTTTTT.

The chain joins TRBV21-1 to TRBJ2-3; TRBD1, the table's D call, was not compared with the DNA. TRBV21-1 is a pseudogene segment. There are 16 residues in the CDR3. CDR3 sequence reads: CASSKAGTVWTDTQYF. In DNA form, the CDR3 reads TGTGCCAGCAGCAAAGCAGGGACAGTCTGGACAGATACGCAGTATTTT.

CDR3 coding DNA: TGTGCCAGCAGCTTATATCAGGCTCAGCCCCAGCATTTT. Encoded protein: CASSLYQAQPQHF. J is TRBJ1-5 and V is TRBV11-2; D not certain. The CDR3 covers 13 residues. V was pared by 2 bases and J by 6 bases, with 8 bases between. Germline CDR1 reads SGHAT; CDR2 reads FQNNGV.